Shown below are 19 T cell receptor beta chains from a single sample sequenced in a study of cytomegalovirus exposure and HLA in healthy donors. With 60 Vbeta and 13 Jbeta primers, the PCR was carried out. The table came from immunoSEQ multiplex PCR; TCRdb's copy has only in-frame clones and leaves some out. Among around 170,000 clones listed, roughly 80% were seen once. Input material: PBMCs. The receptor set was obtained from a man over 45 in good health and CMV-seronegative.

The genes are TRBV6-5 and TRBJ1-1; D call uncertain. The V gene's germline CDR1 is MNHEY and CDR2 SVGAGI. V lost 0 bases and J lost 3, with 11 bases in between. CDR3 length: 15 residues. The DNA of the CDR3 is TGTGCCAGCAGTTACTCTGTGACACCCTACACTGAAGCTTTCTTT. The encoded protein is CASSYSVTPYTEAFF.

V and J are TRBV18 and TRBJ1-3, with D unresolved. CDR3 length: 17 residues. Trimming shortened V by 2 bases and J by 3 bases, and 17 bases separated the two germline ends. Germline V gene lookup returns CDR1 KGHSH and CDR2 LQKENI. The CDR3 sequence is CASSPDDRSRGGNTIYF. The CDR3 bases are TGTGCCAGCTCACCAGATGACCGTTCGAGAGGTGGAAACACCATATATTTT.

The chain recombines TRBV5-1 with TRBJ2-7; 11 nucleotides match TRBD1. V shed 4 bases, J shed 6 bases, and the junction held 6 bases outside the gene matches. Germline CDR1 SGHRS, CDR2 YFSETQ. The CDR3 has 14 residues. The DNA for the CDR3 is TGCGCCAGCAGCGGGGGGACAGGGGGAGGCGAGCAGTACTTC. Its protein is CASSGGTGGGEQYF.

This chain connects TRBV25-1 to TRBJ1-2, with TRBD1 as a possible D gene (5 bases). Germline assignment: CDR1 MGHDK and CDR2 SYGVNS. Trimming removed 3 bases at V and 4 bases at J, with 24 bases between. CDR3 length equals 18 residues. DNA for the CDR3: TGTGCCAGCAGTGATCCCCTCTCGACAGCCCAAGAACCCTATGGCTACACCTTC. The encoded protein is CASSDPLSTAQEPYGYTF.

J is TRBJ1-4 and V is TRBV5-1; no clear D gene. Trimming stripped 4 bases from V and 7 bases from J, with 20 bases between. This CDR3 region has 16 residues. Per germline, CDR1 SGHRS and CDR2 YFSETQ. The CDR3 DNA sequence: TGCGCCAGCAGCCGGGCGGGAGAAGGTGGTCGTGAAAAACTGTTTTTT. Translation gives CASSRAGEGGREKLFF.

A remark on this clone: At one end the junction does not follow the germline gene, possibly because of a read error. Written as DNA, the CDR3 is TGTTCCAGCAGCCCCACCGGGAGAGCTTTCTTT. Protein sequence: CSSSPTGRAFF. The chain links TRBV7-9 to TRBJ1-1; D not certain. CDR1 is SEHNR, CDR2 FQNEAQ, per germline (reference sequence). The CDR3 covers 11 residues.

The chain recombines TRBV2 with TRBJ2-2; perhaps TRBD2 as D (5 bases). V lost 4 bases to trimming and J lost 6 bases, with 9 bases between them. This CDR3 comprises 13 residues. Germline CDR1 reads SNHLY; CDR2 reads FYNNEI. CDR3 coding DNA: TGTGCCAGCAGTGGGAGGCTACCCGGGGAGCTGTTTTTT. Amino acid sequence: CASSGRLPGELFF.

The V call is TRBV19, the J call TRBJ2-3, with 8 bases lining up with TRBD2. Trimming took 7 bases from V and 6 from J; bases not matched to a gene: 12. Germline values: CDR1 LNHDA, CDR2 SQIVND (reference sequence). The CDR3 runs 15 residues. CDR3 sequence (DNA): TGTGCCAGTACCCTTACCGGGTTAGCGGGGGATACGCAGTATTTT. Translation gives CASTLTGLAGDTQYF.

This clone was counted once. Germline is not matched at one junction end, which may reflect a read error. This chain joins TRBV7-7 and TRBJ1-1; TRBD1 matches at 7 bases. The CDR3 spans 13 residues. In germline, CDR1 is SSHAT, CDR2 FNYEAQ (reference sequence). Here the CDR3 DNA reads TGTGCTAGCAGCTTATACAGGGGCACTGAAGCTTTCTTT. This translates into CASSLYRGTEAFF.

The V and J genes are TRBV4-3 and TRBJ2-1, with TRBD1 matching 10 bases. The CDR3 length is 17 residues. V lost 1 base and J lost 0; bases outside the gene matches: 3. Germline CDR1 is LGHNA and CDR2 is YSLEER. The CDR3 spells CASSQGTGGGSYNEQFF. CDR3 nucleotides: TGCGCCAGCAGCCAAGGGACAGGGGGGGGCTCCTACAATGAGCAGTTCTTC.

The rearrangement uses TRBV5-6 and TRBJ1-1; D is uncertain. Germline V CDR1 and CDR2: SGHDT, YYEEEE. The CDR3 covers 15 residues. V lost 4 bases and J lost 1, with 14 bases in between. CDR3 sequence: CASSPPGNWNTEAFF. The CDR3 nucleotides are TGTGCCAGCAGCCCCCCAGGCAATTGGAACACTGAAGCTTTCTTT.

This chain joins TRBV5-1 and TRBJ1-5; no clear D. This CDR3 has 14 amino acids. Trimming took 1 base from V and 7 from J, leaving 12 bases between them. Per the germline V gene, CDR1 is SGHRS and CDR2 is YFSETQ. The CDR3 is CASSLSSGGQPQHF. CDR3 DNA: TGCGCCAGCAGCTTGAGTTCGGGAGGGCAGCCCCAGCATTTT.

V gene TRBV5-1 combines with J gene TRBJ2-5; 7 bases map to TRBD1. After removal of 4 bases from V and 7 bases from J, the junction contained 7 bases not matched to a gene. There are 13 residues in the CDR3. CDR1 and CDR2 from the germline V gene are SGHRS and YFSETQ. The CDR3 sequence is CASSPGQLWTQYF. The CDR3 DNA is TGCGCCAGCAGCCCGGGACAGCTGTGGACCCAGTACTTC.

The V call is TRBV4-1, the J call TRBJ1-5, with a possible D match to TRBD1 (5 bases). Looked up from germline, CDR1 is MGHRA and CDR2 is YSYEKL. The V gene lost 4 bases and the J gene lost 3 bases, with 25 bases spanning the gap. The CDR3 is 19 amino acids. The CDR3 DNA is TGCGCCAGCAGCCTGAGGGACTGGGCCTTCGGAATTGTCAATCAGCCCCAGCATTTT. This sequence encodes CASSLRDWAFGIVNQPQHF.

This clone occurred a few times. The chain links TRBV6-1 to TRBJ1-5, with 7 bases matching TRBD1. Germline CDR1 is MNHNS and CDR2 is SASEGT. The V segment lost 4 bases and the J segment 3 bases; nucleotides outside the gene matches: 6. CDR3 length: 15 residues. The DNA for the CDR3 is TGTGCCAGCAGTGTCGACAGGGCCCTCAATCAGCCCCAGCATTTT. This encodes CASSVDRALNQPQHF.

This clone was seen a single time. This rearrangement joins TRBV6-5 to TRBJ2-5; TRBD1 might be the D (5 bases). This CDR3 is built from 13 residues. In germline, CDR1 is MNHEY, CDR2 SVGAGI. V was trimmed by 5 bases and J by 1 base, leaving 8 bases between them. CDR3 DNA sequence: TGTGCCAGCAGTCGGACAACCCAAGAGACCCAGTACTTC. Amino acids: CASSRTTQETQYF.

The chain has TRBV19 and TRBJ2-6; tentative D call: TRBD1 (6 bases). Germline CDR1 LNHDA, CDR2 SQIVND (reference sequence). The ends were cut back, 3 bases at V and 0 bases at J, with 12 bases in the middle. The length of the CDR3 is 17 residues. The CDR3 nucleotides read TGTGCCAGTAGTATTGAGGGGGTCCGCTCTGGGGCCAACGTCCTGACTTTC. Protein sequence: CASSIEGVRSGANVLTF. Full variable domain (rest looked up from reference TRBV19 and TRBJ2-6): DGGITQSPKYLFRKEGQNVTLSCEQNLNHDAMYWYRQDPGQGLRLIYYSQIVNDFQKGDIAEGYSVSREKKESFPLTVTSAQKNPTAFYLCASSIEGVRSGANVLTFGAGSRLTVL.

The chain couples TRBV6-5 to TRBJ1-5; 8 nucleotides line up with TRBD1. This CDR3 region has 14 residues. Germline V gene lookup returns CDR1 MNHEY and CDR2 SVGAGI. The junction had 6 bases not matched to a gene; V was cut back by 6 bases and J by 5 bases. CDR3 DNA sequence: TGTGCCAGCAGCCGGACAGGGTTCGATCAGCCCCAGCATTTT. As protein: CASSRTGFDQPQHF.

V gene TRBV19 combines with J gene TRBJ1-3; D unresolved. CDR1 is LNHDA, CDR2 SQIVND, per germline (reference sequence). The CDR3 runs 14 residues. V lost 8 bases and J 0 bases, leaving 11 bases between the germline ends. The CDR3 DNA sequence: TGTGCCAGTTTCAGGCCAAGCTCTGGAAACACCATATATTTT. This translates into CASFRPSSGNTIYF.